Included here is one T cell receptor (beta chain) sequence, with context. The data were obtained in a study of blood T cell repertoires in COVID-19. In the study overall: COVID-19 samples from acute and convalescent phases originated in the United States, Italy and Spain. The analysed material was cDNA or gDNA that came from T cells, B-cell-depleted T cells, or PBMCs.

In the original workflow: From reference gene primer amplification, estimates of nucleated cell counts were derived. The protocol was immunoSEQ multiplex PCR, while the TCRdb copy is restricted to in-frame clones and leaves out a portion. The D gene and trimming were derived from the DNA, and the V and J assignments and clone size from that table. The repertoire holds 60,000 to 80,000 clones, with 70% to 90% as singletons. Germline V gene sequence: CDR1 MGHRA, CDR2 YSYEKL. The germline V and J ends were trimmed by 0 bases and 4 bases, with 15 bases remaining between them. This CDR3 comprises 17 residues.

The clonotype comes from a man in his fifties or sixties with acute or convalescent COVID-19. Sequencing input: peripheral blood. This chain links TRBV4-1 with TRBJ1-4; D is perhaps TRBD1 (6 bases). DNA of the CDR3: TGCGCCAGCAGCCAAGAAACTGGGGGGGCTCTTAATGAAAAACTGTTTTTT. This translates into CASSQETGGALNEKLFF.